These T cell receptor beta chains were read from a single sample in a study of T cells after somatic rescue of genetic block. Assay: immunoSEQ multiplex PCR; the TCRdb copy retains only in-frame clones and omits some. The sample lists more than 13,000 clones, approximately 70% seen once, with roughly 20% in the top ten. Sequences were obtained from peripheral blood mononuclear cells (PBMCs). Receptors were obtained from a boy younger than 18. Each CDR3 is given with its conserved first and last residue. A D gene is named only where the DNA matches it firmly. Expanded clones are given a class, and other clones once, few, many or no size at all.

TRBD1	.	TRBV10-3	TRBJ1-2	TGTGCCATCAGTGAAGGGGACAGGTCCTATGGCTACACCTTC	CAISEGDRSYGYTF
.	.	TRBV28	TRBJ2-7	TGTGCCAGCAAGACCCCGCCGGAGCAGTACTTC	CASKTPPEQYF
.	few	TRBV11-3	TRBJ1-2	TGTGCCAGCAGCTTAGATGTCTTCCAGGGACAAGCTAACTATGGCTACACCTTC	CASSLDVFQGQANYGYTF
TRBD2	once	TRBV5-6	TRBJ2-7	TGTGCCAGCAGCTTGGGGACTAGCGGGACTACCTCCTACGAGCAGTACTTC	CASSLGTSGTTSYEQYF
.	.	TRBV9	TRBJ2-3	TGTGCCAGCAGCGTTACTAGTGTCAGCACAGATACGCAGTATTTT	CASSVTSVSTDTQYF
.	.	TRBV21-1	TRBJ2-1	TGTGCCAGCAGAGCAGTCATAGCTACACCTTCCGACAATGAGCAGTTCTTC	CASRAVIATPSDNEQFF
TRBD1	.	TRBV18	TRBJ2-6	TGTGCCAGCTCACACTGGACAGGGCCCTCCACTGGGGCCAACGTCCTGACTTTC	CASSHWTGPSTGANVLTF
TRBD1	.	TRBV27	TRBJ2-2	TGTGCCAGCAGCGACAGGGCCCTACCTATTACCGGGGAGCTGTTTTTT	CASSDRALPITGELFF
.	.	TRBV29-1	TRBJ1-2	TGCAGCGCCCCCACCCCTGAGGGCTACACCTTC	CSAPTPEGYTF
TRBD1	.	TRBV29-1	TRBJ2-3	TGCAGCGTTGAGGGGAGGGACAGGGGGCGCAGGGAAACAGATACGCAGTATTTT	CSVEGRDRGRRETDTQYF
TRBD1	.	TRBV6-5	TRBJ1-4	TGTGCCAGCAGTTACCACAGGGGGCCTAATGAAAAACTGTTTTTT	CASSYHRGPNEKLFF
.	.	TRBV6-5	TRBJ1-1	TGTGCCAGCAGCTTCGACAACTTGCTCGACACTGAAGCTTTCTTT	CASSFDNLLDTEAFF
TRBD2	.	TRBV28	TRBJ2-2	TGTGCCAGCAGTCCTTGGACTAGCGGCAACACCGGGGAGCTGTTTTTT	CASSPWTSGNTGELFF
.	few	TRBV6-1	TRBJ2-7	TGTGCCAGCAGTGTACTGGGCGGCTACGAGCAGTACTTC	CASSVLGGYEQYF
TRBD2	.	TRBV18	TRBJ2-7	TGTGCCAGCTCACCAAAAATAACTAGCGGGTTGAGCTCCTACGAGCAGTACTTC	CASSPKITSGLSSYEQYF
.	.	TRBV6-5	TRBJ2-3	TGTGCCAACGCCCTAGGGGGTGAAGATACGCAGTATTTT	CANALGGEDTQYF
.	.	TRBV2	TRBJ2-2	TGTGCCAGCAGAGCAGTGGTTGTTCTCACCGGGGAGCTGTTTTTT	CASRAVVVLTGELFF
.	.	TRBV28	TRBJ2-7	TGTGCCAGCAGTTTCTGGGGGCGAATGGACGAGCAGTACTTC	CASSFWGRMDEQYF